Presented here are 14 T cell receptor beta chains from one specimen sequenced in a study of beta chain features in type 1 diabetes. These receptors have no identified antigens. Reverse transcription of all isolated RNA meant that expressed TCRB transcripts were sequenced. Clones were read by immunoSEQ multiplex PCR, and TCRdb kept only the in-frame ones, dropping some. Of approximately 170,000 clones in the sample, around 7.8% are singletons; the top ten hold approximately 0.85%. Study observations and caveats: People with Type 1 diabetes carried modestly yet significantly shorter TCRB CDR3s in all four CD4+ subsets.

Sequencing was carried out using central memory CD4+ T cells from blood. The receptor source for this set is a woman in her 40s with type 1 diabetes.

A few counts support this clone. The V and J genes are TRBV28 and TRBJ2-5, with no clear D. This CDR3 is 12 amino acids long. Trimming took 3 bases from V and 5 from J, leaving 7 bases between them. Germline lookup yields CDR1 MDHEN and CDR2 SYDVKM. CDR3 in amino acids: CASSLIEETQYF. CDR3 in DNA: TGTGCCAGCAGTTTGATAGAGGAGACCCAGTACTTC. The whole variable domain, filled in from reference TRBV28 and TRBJ2-5, reads DVKVTQSSRYLVKRTGEKVFLECVQDMDHENMFWYRQDPGLGLRLIYFSYDVKMKEKGDIPEGYSVSREKKERFSLILESASTNQTSMYLCASSLIEETQYFGPGTRLLVL.

The chain is built from TRBV21-1 and TRBJ2-6; the listed D gene, TRBD1, was not tested against the DNA. TRBV21-1 is annotated as a pseudogene. The CDR3 contains 21 residues. The CDR3 here is CASSPQQIPGQGSSGANVLTF. The CDR3 DNA sequence: TGTGCCAGCAGCCCACAGCAAATTCCGGGACAGGGTTCGTCTGGGGCCAACGTCCTGACTTTC.

This clone was observed a few times. This chain links TRBV19 with TRBJ1-5; 10 bases map to TRBD1. V shed 9 bases, J shed 7 bases, and the junction held 9 bases outside the gene matches. Germline V CDR1 and CDR2: LNHDA, SQIVND (reference sequence). The length of the CDR3 is 14 residues. CDR3 nucleotide sequence: TGTGCCAGCACGTCGACAGGGGGCGGGCAGCCCCAGCATTTT. Its translation: CASTSTGGGQPQHF.

This chain uses TRBV7-3 with TRBJ1-2; D is perhaps TRBD1 (5 bases). The germline CDR1 and CDR2 sequences are SGHTA and FQGTGA. The ends were cut back, 2 bases at V and 7 bases at J, with 11 bases in the middle. The CDR3 sequence is 13 residues long. CDR3 DNA: TGTGCCAGCAGCTTACAGGGATCTACTGGCTACACCTTC. Its translation: CASSLQGSTGYTF. Using reference TRBV7-3 and TRBJ1-2 for the parts outside the CDR3, the full variable domain is GAGVSQTPSNKVTEKGKYVELRCDPISGHTALYWYRQSLGQGPEFLIYFQGTGAADDSGLPNDRFFAVRPEGSVSTLKIQRTERGDSAVYLCASSLQGSTGYTFGSGTRLTVV.

This clone was seen more than once but under ten times. The chain joins TRBV27 to TRBJ1-2; TRBD1 aligns across 10 bases. V dropped 5 bases and J dropped 3; count of bases not matched to a gene: 18. Germline V CDR1 and CDR2: MNHEY, SMNVEV (reference sequence). This CDR3 contains 19 residues. Written as DNA, the CDR3 is TGTGCCAGCAGTCCCTTCGCGGGGGACAGGGGAGGTCGGCACTATGGCTACACCTTC. Its translation: CASSPFAGDRGGRHYGYTF.

The rearrangement joins TRBV27 to TRBJ2-7, with 12 bases matching TRBD2. The length of the CDR3 is 13 residues. Germline CDR1 MNHEY, CDR2 SMNVEV (reference sequence). V shed 9 bases and J 3 bases; nucleotides not matched to a gene: 3. This chain's CDR3 is CASRLAGDYEQYF. For the CDR3, the DNA is TGTGCCAGTCGACTAGCGGGAGACTACGAGCAGTACTTC.

This clone showed up just a few times. The genes are TRBV5-6 and TRBJ2-5; possibly TRBD1 for D (6 bases). Per germline, CDR1 SGHDT and CDR2 YYEEEE. This CDR3 is built from 19 residues. Trimming removed 0 bases at V and 2 bases at J, with 23 bases between. The CDR3 reads CASSLATYVLGHKQETQYF. The CDR3 nucleotides are TGTGCCAGCAGCTTGGCCACTTACGTCCTGGGACACAAACAAGAGACCCAGTACTTC.

This clone was seen more than once but under ten times. The chain employs TRBV28 and TRBJ1-1; 7 bases are shared with TRBD1. The CDR3 is 15 residues long. Trimming removed 5 bases from V and 0 bases from J; junction bases left unmatched: 6. CDR1 is MDHEN, CDR2 SYDVKM, per germline. In DNA form, the CDR3 reads TGTGCCAGCAGTCTCCCCGGACAGGTGAACACTGAAGCTTTCTTT. Protein: CASSLPGQVNTEAFF.

The chain employs TRBV29-1 and TRBJ2-7; TRBD2 might be the D (7 bases). Germline lookup yields CDR1 SQVTM and CDR2 ANQGSEA. With 4 bases removed from V and 7 bases from J, the gap between germline ends came to 17 bases. The CDR3 is made up of 13 amino acids. CDR3: CSVGEGGGWEQYF. The CDR3 DNA follows: TGCAGCGTTGGTGAGGGGGGGGGCTGGGAGCAGTACTTC.

In this sample, this clone turned up a few times. The V and J genes are TRBV7-9 and TRBJ1-1; D remains unclear. The CDR3 is made up of 12 amino acids. Germline V CDR1 and CDR2: SEHNR, FQNEAQ (reference sequence). V was trimmed by 1 base and J by 7 bases, leaving 7 bases between them. The CDR3 DNA reads TGTGCCAGCAGCTTAGAGCGACTTGAAGCTTTCTTT. This sequence encodes CASSLERLEAFF.

This clone came up a few times. The chain combines TRBV6-5 with TRBJ1-1; D is unclear. CDR3 length: 13 residues. Germline-derived CDR1 and CDR2 are MNHEY and SVGAGI. Deletions cut 4 bases from V and 9 bases from J, with 15 bases between. CDR3 sequence: CASSSPWETQAFF. The DNA for the CDR3 is TGTGCCAGCAGTTCCCCGTGGGAGACACAAGCTTTCTTT.

This chain connects TRBV7-8 to TRBJ1-6; the D is unclear. CDR1 and CDR2 from the germline V gene are SGHVS and FQNEAQ. The V end was cut by 4 bases, the J end by 9 bases, with 16 bases between. This CDR3 has 15 residues. The CDR3 here is CASSSSGKRSSPLHF. The DNA for the CDR3 is TGTGCCAGCAGCTCTTCCGGGAAAAGGAGTTCACCCCTCCACTTT.

The rearrangement uses TRBV4-2 and TRBJ1-2, with D perhaps matching TRBD1 (6 bases). CDR1 is LGHNA and CDR2 is YNFKEQ in the germline V gene. V was clipped by 0 bases and J by 0 bases, with 11 bases between them. This CDR3 contains 16 residues. The CDR3: CASSQDPTGSNYGYTF. CDR3 DNA sequence: TGTGCCAGCAGCCAAGACCCTACAGGGTCTAACTATGGCTACACCTTC.

This clone was picked up a small number of times. Written as DNA, the CDR3 is TGTGCCAGCAGCAAGGACGGACTACGGGAAAAACTGTTTTTT. It is translated as CASSKDGLREKLFF. The chain couples TRBV11-1 to TRBJ1-4; no reliable D call. The germline V gene has CDR1 SGHAT and CDR2 FQDESV (reference sequence). CDR3 length: 14 amino acids. Trimming took off 5 bases at V and 8 bases at J, with 15 bases between the two ends.